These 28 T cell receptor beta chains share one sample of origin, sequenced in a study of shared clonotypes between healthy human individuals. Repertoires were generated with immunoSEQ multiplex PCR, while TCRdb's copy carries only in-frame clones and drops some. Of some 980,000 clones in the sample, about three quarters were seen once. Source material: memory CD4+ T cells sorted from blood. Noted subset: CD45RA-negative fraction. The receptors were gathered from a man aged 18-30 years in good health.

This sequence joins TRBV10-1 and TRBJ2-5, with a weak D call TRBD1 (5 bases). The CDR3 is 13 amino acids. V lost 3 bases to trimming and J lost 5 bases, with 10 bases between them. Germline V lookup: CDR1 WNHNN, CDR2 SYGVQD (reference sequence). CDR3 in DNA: TGCGCCAGCAGTGAAGGGGTCGGGGAGACCCAGTACTTC. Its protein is CASSEGVGETQYF.

DNA of the CDR3: TGTGCCAGCAGCTTAGATCGGCTAGCGGGAGGAGAGACCCAGTACTTC. Its translation: CASSLDRLAGGETQYF. The gene calls are TRBV7-9 and TRBJ2-5; 11 nucleotides align to TRBD2. Germline V gene lookup returns CDR1 SEHNR and CDR2 FQNEAQ (reference sequence). This CDR3 comprises 16 residues. V trimming: 1 base; J trimming: 4 bases; junction bases outside the gene matches: 5.

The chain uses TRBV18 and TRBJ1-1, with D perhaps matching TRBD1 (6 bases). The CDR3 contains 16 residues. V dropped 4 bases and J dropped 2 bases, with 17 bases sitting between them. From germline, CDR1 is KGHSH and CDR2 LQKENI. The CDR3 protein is CASSRYRESLNTEAFF. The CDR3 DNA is TGTGCCAGCTCACGATACAGGGAAAGTCTTAACACTGAAGCTTTCTTT. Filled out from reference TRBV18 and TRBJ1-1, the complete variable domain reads NAGVMQNPRHLVRRRGQEARLRCSPMKGHSHVYWYRQLPEEGLKFMVYLQKENIIDESGMPKERFSAEFPKEGPSILRIQQVVRGDSAAYFCASSRYRESLNTEAFFGQGTRLTVV.

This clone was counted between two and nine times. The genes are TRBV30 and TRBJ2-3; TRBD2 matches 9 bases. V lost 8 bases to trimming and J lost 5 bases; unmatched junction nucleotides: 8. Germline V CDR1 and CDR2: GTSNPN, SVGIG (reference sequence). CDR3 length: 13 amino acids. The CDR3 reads CAQSRGGKDTQYF. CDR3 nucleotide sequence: TGTGCCCAATCGCGGGGGGGCAAAGATACGCAGTATTTT.

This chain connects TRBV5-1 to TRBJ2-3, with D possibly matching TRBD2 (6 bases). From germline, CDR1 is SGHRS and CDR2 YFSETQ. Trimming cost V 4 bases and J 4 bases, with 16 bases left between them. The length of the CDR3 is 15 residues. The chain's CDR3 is CASSRGLGDADTQYF. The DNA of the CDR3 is TGCGCCAGCAGCCGGGGACTTGGGGACGCAGATACGCAGTATTTT.

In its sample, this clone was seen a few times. Here the CDR3 DNA reads TGCGCCAGCGCAGACAGATATAATTCACCCCTCCACTTT. It encodes CASADRYNSPLHF. The genes are TRBV4-1 and TRBJ1-6; perhaps TRBD1 as D (5 bases). Per germline, CDR1 MGHRA and CDR2 YSYEKL. Trimming stripped 8 bases from V and 4 bases from J, with 9 bases between. There are 13 residues in the CDR3.

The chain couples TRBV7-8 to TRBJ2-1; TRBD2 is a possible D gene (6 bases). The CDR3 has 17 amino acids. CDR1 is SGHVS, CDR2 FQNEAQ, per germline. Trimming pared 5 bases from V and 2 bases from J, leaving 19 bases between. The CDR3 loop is CASSPRSPGLPYNEQFF. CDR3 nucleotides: TGTGCCAGCAGCCCCAGATCCCCGGGACTCCCCTACAATGAGCAGTTCTTC.

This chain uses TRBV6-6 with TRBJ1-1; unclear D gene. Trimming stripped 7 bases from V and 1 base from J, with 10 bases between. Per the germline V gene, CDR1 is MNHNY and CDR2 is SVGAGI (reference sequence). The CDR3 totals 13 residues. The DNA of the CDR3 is TGTGCCAGCACCGAACACCGGAACACTGAAGCTTTCTTT. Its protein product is CASTEHRNTEAFF.

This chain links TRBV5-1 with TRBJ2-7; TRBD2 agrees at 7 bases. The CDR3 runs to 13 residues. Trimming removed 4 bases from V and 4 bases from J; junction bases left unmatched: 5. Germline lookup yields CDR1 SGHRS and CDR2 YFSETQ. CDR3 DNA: TGCGCCAGCAGCAGAAGCGGGACGTACGAGCAGTACTTC. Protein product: CASSRSGTYEQYF.

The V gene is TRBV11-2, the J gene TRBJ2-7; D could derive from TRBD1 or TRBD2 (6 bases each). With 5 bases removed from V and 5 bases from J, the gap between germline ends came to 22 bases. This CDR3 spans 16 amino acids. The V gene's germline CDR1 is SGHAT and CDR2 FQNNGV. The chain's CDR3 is CASSPAPLSGANEQYF. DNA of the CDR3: TGTGCCAGCAGCCCGGCCCCCTTGTCGGGGGCGAACGAGCAGTACTTC. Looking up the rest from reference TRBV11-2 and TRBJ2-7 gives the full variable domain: EAGVAQSPRYKIIEKRQSVAFWCNPISGHATLYWYQQILGQGPKLLIQFQNNGVVDDSQLPKDRFSAERLKGVDSTLKIQPAKLEDSAVYLCASSPAPLSGANEQYFGPGTRLTVT.

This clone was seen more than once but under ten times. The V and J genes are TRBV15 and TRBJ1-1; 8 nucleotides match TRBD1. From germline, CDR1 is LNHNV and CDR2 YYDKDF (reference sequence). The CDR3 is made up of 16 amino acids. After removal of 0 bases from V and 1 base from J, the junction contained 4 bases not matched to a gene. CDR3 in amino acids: CATSRESGGKNTEAFF. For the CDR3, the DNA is TGTGCCACCAGCAGAGAATCAGGGGGCAAGAACACTGAAGCTTTCTTT.

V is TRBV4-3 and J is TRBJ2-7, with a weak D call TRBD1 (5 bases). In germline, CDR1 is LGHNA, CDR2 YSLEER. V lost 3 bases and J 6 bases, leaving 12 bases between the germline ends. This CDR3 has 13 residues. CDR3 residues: CASSHSQGREQYF. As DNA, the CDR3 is TGCGCCAGCAGCCACTCCCAGGGTCGCGAGCAGTACTTC.

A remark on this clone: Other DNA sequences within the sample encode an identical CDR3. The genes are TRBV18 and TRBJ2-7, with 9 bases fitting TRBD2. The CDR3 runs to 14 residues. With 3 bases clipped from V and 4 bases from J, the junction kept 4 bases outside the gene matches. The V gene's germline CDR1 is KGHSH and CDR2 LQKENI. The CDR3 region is CASSPGLATYEQYF. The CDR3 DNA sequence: TGTGCCAGCTCACCGGGACTAGCAACGTACGAGCAGTACTTC.

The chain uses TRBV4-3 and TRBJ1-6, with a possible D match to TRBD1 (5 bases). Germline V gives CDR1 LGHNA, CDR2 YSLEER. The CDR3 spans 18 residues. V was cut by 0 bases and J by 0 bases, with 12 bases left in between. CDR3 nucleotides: TGCGCCAGCAGCCAAGAAGTCGGGGCCAGCTCCTATAATTCACCCCTCCACTTT. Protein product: CASSQEVGASSYNSPLHF.

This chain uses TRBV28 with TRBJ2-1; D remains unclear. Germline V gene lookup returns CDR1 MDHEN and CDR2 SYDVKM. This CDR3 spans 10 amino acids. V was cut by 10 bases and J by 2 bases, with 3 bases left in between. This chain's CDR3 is CATAYNEQFF. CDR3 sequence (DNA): TGTGCCACCGCCTACAATGAGCAGTTCTTC.

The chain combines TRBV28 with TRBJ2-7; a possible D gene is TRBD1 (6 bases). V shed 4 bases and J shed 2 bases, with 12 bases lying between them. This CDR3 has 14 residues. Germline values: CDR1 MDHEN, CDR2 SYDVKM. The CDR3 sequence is CASSSTGRPYEQYF. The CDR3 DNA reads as TGTGCCAGCAGTTCTACAGGGAGACCCTACGAGCAGTACTTC.

CDR3 in DNA: TGCGCCAGCAGCCAAGGTCTACTAGCGCCTTTGGGCGAGCAGTACTTC. This sequence encodes CASSQGLLAPLGEQYF. The chain couples TRBV4-1 to TRBJ2-7, with 7 bases identical to TRBD2. The CDR3 is made up of 16 amino acids. In germline, CDR1 is MGHRA, CDR2 YSYEKL. With V trimmed by 1 base and J by 6 bases, 12 bases remained unmatched.

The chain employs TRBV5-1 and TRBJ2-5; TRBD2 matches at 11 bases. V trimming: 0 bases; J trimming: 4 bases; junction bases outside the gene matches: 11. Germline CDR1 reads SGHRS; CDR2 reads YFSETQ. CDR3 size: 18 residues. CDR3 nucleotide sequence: TGCGCCAGCAGCTTGGCGTTGACTAGCGGGGACCTACGAGAGACCCAGTACTTC. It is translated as CASSLALTSGDLRETQYF.

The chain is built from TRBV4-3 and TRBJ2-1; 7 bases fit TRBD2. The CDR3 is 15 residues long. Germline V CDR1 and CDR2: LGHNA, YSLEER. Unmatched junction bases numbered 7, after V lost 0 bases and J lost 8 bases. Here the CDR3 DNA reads TGCGCCAGCAGCCAAGATTGGGGAGGGTCATATGAGCAGTTCTTC. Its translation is CASSQDWGGSYEQFF.

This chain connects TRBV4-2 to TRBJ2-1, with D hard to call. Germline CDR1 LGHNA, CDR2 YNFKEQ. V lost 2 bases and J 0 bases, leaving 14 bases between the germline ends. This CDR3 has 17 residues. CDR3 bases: TGTGCCAGCAGCCAATACAGTACCCCTAGCTCCTACAATGAGCAGTTCTTC. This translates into CASSQYSTPSSYNEQFF.

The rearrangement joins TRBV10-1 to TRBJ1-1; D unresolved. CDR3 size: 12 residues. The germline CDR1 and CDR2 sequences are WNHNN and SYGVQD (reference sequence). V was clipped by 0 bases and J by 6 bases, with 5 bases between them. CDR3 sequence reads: CASSESDAEAFF. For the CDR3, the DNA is TGCGCCAGCAGTGAGTCTGACGCTGAAGCTTTCTTT.

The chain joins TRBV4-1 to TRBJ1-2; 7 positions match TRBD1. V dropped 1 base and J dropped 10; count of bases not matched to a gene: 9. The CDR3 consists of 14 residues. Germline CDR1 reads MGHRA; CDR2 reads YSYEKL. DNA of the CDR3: TGCGCCAGCAGCCAAGGAGACAGGGACAATGACTACACCTTC. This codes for CASSQGDRDNDYTF.

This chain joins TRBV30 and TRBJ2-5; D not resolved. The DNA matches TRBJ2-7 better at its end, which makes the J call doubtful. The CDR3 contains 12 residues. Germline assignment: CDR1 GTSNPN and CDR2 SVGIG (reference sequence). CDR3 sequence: CAWSVNPYEQYF. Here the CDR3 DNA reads TGTGCCTGGAGTGTCAATCCCTACGAGCAGTACTTC.

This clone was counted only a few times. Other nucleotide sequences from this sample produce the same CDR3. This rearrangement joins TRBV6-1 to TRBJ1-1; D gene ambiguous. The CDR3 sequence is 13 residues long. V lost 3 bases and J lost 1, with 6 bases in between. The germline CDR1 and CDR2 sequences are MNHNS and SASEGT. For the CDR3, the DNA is TGTGCCAGCAGTGATACACAGAACACTGAAGCTTTCTTT. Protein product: CASSDTQNTEAFF.

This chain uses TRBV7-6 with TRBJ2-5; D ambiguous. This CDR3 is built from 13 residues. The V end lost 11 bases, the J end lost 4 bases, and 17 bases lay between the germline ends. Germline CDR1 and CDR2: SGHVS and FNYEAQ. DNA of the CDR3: TGTGCCTGCTCGTGGGCCCATATAGAGACCCAGTACTTC. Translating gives CACSWAHIETQYF.

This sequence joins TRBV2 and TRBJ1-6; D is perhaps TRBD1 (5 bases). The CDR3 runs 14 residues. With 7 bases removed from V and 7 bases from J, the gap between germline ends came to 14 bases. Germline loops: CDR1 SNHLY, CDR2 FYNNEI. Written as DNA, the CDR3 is TGTGCCAGCACTTATGGGGACGGAAATTCACCCCTCCACTTT. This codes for CASTYGDGNSPLHF.

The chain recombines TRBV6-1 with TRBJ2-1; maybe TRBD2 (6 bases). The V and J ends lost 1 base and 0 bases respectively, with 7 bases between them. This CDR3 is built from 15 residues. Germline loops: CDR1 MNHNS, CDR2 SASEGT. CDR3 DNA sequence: TGTGCCAGCAGTGAAGGGACTACCTCCTACAATGAGCAGTTCTTC. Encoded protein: CASSEGTTSYNEQFF.

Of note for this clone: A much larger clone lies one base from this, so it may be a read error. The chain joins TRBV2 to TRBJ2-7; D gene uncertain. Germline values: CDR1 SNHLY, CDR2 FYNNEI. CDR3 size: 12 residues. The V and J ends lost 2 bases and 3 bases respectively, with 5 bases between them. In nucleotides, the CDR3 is TGTGCCAGCAGTGAATACTTCTACGAGCAGTACTTC. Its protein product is CASSEYFYEQYF.